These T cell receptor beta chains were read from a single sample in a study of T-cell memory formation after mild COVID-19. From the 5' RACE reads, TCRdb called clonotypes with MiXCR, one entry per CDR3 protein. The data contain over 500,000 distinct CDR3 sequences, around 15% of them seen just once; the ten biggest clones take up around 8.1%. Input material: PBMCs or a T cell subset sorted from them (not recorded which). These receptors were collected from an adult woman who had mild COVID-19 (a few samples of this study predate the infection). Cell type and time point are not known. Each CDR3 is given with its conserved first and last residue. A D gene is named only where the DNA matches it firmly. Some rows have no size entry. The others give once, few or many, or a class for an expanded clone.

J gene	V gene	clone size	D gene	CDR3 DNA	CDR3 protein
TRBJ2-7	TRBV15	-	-	TGTGCCACCAGCAGTAAATTGACGGGAGACTACGAGCAGTACTTC	CATSSKLTGDYEQYF
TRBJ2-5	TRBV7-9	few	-	TGTGCCAGCAGCTTAGATTTGGGCAAGGAGACCCAGTACTTC	CASSLDLGKETQYF
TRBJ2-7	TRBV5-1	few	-	TGCGCCAGCAGCTTGCCATCTACTGAGCAGTACTTC	CASSLPSTEQYF
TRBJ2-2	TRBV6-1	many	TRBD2	TGTGCCATTCGACTAGCGGGGAACACCGGGGAGCTGTTTTTT	CAIRLAGNTGELFF
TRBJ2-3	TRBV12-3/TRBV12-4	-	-	TGTGCCAGCACCGCAATCCGTAGCACAGATACGCAGTATTTT	CASTAIRSTDTQYF
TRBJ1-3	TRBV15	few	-	TGTGCCACCAGCAGAGATCTCAACAGGGCCTCTGGAAACACCATATATTTT	CATSRDLNRASGNTIYF
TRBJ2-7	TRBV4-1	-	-	TGCGCCAGCAGCCGGACTACTGGGCCCTACGAGCAGTACTTC	CASSRTTGPYEQYF
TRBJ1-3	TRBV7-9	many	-	TGTGCCAGCAGCCAGGCAAGCTCTGGAAACACCATATATTTT	CASSQASSGNTIYF
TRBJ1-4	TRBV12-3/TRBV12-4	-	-	TGTGCCAGCAGCGACCGTAATGAAAAACTGTTTTTT	CASSDRNEKLFF
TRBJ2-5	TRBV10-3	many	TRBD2	TGTGCCATCAGTGAGTCGACGGGAGCGGGGGACGGGGAGACCCAGTACTTC	CAISESTGAGDGETQYF
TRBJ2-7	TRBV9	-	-	TGTGCCAGCAGCGTAGCAGGCTTCTCCTACGAGCAGTACTTC	CASSVAGFSYEQYF
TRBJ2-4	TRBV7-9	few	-	TGTGCCAGCAGCTTAGATACTAGGTCCCTGTACTTC	CASSLDTRSLYF
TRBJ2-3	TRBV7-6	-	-	TGTGCCAGCAGAAGGGCTACTAGCACAGATACGCAGTATTTT	CASRRATSTDTQYF
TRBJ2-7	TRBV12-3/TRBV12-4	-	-	TGTGCCAGCAGTTTCCACGGGAGACAGGGCAGTGAGCAGTACTTC	CASSFHGRQGSEQYF
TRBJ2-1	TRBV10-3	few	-	TGTGCCACAACCTCCGGGAGTCAGGGCAATGAGCAGTTCTTC	CATTSGSQGNEQFF
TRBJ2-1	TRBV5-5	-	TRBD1	TGTGCCAGCACCGACCAGGGGGAATCAGCCAATGAGCAGTTCTTC	CASTDQGESANEQFF
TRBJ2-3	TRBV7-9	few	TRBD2	TGTGCCAGCAGCGTAACTAGCGGGAGGGCAGATACGCAGTATTTT	CASSVTSGRADTQYF
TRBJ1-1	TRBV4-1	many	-	TGCGCCAGCAGCCTTATCCCGGGGGGTAGCACTGAAGCTTTCTTT	CASSLIPGGSTEAFF
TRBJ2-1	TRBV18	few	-	TGTGCCAGCTCACCACCTAATTTGGCTTCCTACAATGAGCAGTTCTTC	CASSPPNLASYNEQFF